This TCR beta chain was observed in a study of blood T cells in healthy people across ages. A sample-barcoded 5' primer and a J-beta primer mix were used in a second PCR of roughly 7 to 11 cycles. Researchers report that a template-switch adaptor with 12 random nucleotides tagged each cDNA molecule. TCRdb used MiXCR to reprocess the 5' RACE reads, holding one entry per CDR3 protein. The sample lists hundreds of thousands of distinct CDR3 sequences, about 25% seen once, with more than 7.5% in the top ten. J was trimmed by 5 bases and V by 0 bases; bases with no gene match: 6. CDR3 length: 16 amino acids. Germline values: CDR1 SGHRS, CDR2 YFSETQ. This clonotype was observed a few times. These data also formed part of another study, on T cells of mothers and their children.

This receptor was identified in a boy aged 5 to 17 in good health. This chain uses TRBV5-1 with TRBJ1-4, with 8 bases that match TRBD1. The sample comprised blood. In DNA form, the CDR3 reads TGCGCCAGCAGCTTGGTGGGCGGACAGGGAAATGAAAAACTGTTTTTT. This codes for CASSLVGGQGNEKLFF.